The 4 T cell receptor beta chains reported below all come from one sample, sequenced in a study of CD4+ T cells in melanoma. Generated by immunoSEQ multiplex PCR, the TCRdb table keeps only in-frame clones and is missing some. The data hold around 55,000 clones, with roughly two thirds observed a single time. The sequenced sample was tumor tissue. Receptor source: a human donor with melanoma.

In DNA form, the CDR3 reads TGTGCCAGCAGGGAGGCAGGGACCTACGAGCAGTACTTC. Encoded protein: CASREAGTYEQYF. The chain joins TRBV2 to TRBJ2-7; D is perhaps TRBD1 or TRBD2 (5 bases each). Per germline, CDR1 SNHLY and CDR2 FYNNEI. V lost 6 bases to trimming and J lost 2 bases, with 11 bases between them. This CDR3 has 13 amino acids.

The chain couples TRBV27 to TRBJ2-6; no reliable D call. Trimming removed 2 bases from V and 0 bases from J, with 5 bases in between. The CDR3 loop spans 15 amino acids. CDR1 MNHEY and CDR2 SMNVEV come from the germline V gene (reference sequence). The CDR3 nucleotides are TGTGCCAGCAGTTTAATGGGCTCTGGGGCCAACGTCCTGACTTTC. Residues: CASSLMGSGANVLTF.

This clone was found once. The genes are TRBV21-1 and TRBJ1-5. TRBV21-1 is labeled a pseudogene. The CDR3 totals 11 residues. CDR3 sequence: CASSPRQPQHF. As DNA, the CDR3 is TGTGCCAGCAGCCCCCGTCAGCCCCAGCATTTT.

The CDR3 loop reads CASSQLGERDTGELFF. The CDR3 nucleotides are TGTGCCAGCAGCCAACTCGGGGAGCGTGACACCGGGGAGCTGTTTTTT. The genes are TRBV5-4 and TRBJ2-2; possible D gene TRBD2, 5 bases. CDR1 SGHNT and CDR2 YYREEE come from the germline V gene (reference sequence). The CDR3 sequence is 16 residues long. Trimming left V 4 bases short and J 3 bases short, with 16 bases between.